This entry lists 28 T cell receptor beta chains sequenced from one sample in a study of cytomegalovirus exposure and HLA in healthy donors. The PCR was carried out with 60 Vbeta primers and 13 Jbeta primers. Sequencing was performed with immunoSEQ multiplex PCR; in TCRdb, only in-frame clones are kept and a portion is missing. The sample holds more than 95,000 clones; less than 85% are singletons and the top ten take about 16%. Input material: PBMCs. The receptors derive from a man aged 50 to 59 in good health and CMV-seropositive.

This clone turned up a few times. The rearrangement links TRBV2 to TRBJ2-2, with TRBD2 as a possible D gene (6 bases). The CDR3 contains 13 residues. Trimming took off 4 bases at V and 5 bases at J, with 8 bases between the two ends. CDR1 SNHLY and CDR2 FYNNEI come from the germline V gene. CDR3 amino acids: CASSAGVTGELFF. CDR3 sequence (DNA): TGTGCCAGCAGTGCGGGGGTAACCGGGGAGCTGTTTTTT.

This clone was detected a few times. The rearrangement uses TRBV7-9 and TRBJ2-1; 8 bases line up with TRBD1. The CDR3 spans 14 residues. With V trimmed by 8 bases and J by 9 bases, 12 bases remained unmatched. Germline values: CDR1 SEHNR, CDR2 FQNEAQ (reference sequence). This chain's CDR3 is CASPRGQGSGEQFF. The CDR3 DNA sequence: TGTGCCAGCCCTCGAGGACAGGGTTCAGGTGAGCAGTTCTTC.

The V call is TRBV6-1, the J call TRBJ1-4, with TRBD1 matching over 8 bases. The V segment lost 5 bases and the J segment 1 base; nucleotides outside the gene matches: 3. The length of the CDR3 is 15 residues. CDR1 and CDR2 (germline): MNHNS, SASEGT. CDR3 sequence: CASSQDRETNEKLFF. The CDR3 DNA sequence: TGTGCCAGCAGTCAGGACAGGGAAACTAATGAAAAACTGTTTTTT.

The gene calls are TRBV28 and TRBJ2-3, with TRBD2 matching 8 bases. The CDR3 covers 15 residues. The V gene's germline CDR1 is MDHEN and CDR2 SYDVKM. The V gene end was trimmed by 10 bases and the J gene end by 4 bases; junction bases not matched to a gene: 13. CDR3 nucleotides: TGTGCCACCACATCCGGGGGGGCTCACTCAGATACGCAGTATTTT. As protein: CATTSGGAHSDTQYF.

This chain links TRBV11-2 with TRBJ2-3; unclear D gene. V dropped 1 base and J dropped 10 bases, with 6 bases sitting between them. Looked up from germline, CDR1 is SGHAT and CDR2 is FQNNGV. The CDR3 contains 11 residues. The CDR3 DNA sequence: TGTGCCAGCAGCTTAGTTAATCCGCAGTATTTT. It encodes CASSLVNPQYF.

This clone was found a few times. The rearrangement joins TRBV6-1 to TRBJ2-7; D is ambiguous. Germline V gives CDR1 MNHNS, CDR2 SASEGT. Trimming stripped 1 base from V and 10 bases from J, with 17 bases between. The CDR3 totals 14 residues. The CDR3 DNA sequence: TGTGCCAGCAGTGAAGTAGAACTGCCCCCTTCTCAGTACTTC. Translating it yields CASSEVELPPSQYF.

The CDR3 sequence is CASSLGGGPLYEQYF. The CDR3 DNA reads TGTGCCAGCAGCTTAGGGGGGGGGCCACTTTACGAGCAGTACTTC. The V gene is TRBV7-2, the J gene TRBJ2-7, with D perhaps matching TRBD2 (7 bases). The CDR3 length is 15 residues. The germline V gene encodes CDR1 SGHTA and CDR2 FQGNSA. Trimming took off 1 base at V and 4 bases at J, with 14 bases between the two ends.

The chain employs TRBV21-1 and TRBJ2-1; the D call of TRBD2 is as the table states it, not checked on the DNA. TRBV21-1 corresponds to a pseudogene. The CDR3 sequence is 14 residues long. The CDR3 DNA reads TGTGCCACCTCTAGCGGGAGTTGGATGAATGAGCAGTTCTTC. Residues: CATSSGSWMNEQFF.

CDR3 in DNA: TGTGCCAGCAGTTCCAGGACAGGGTACGAGGAAAAACTGTTTTTT. This gives the protein CASSSRTGYEEKLFF. The chain couples TRBV27 to TRBJ1-4, with TRBD1 matching over 8 bases. Germline V CDR1 and CDR2: MNHEY, SMNVEV (reference sequence). J lost 8 bases, V lost 4 bases, and 9 bases had no gene match. This CDR3 is built from 15 residues. Full variable domain (rest looked up from reference TRBV27 and TRBJ1-4): EAQVTQNPRYLITVTGKKLTVTCSQNMNHEYMSWYRQDPGLGLRQIYYSMNVEVTDKGDVPEGYKVSRKEKRNFPLILESPSPNQTSLYFCASSSRTGYEEKLFFGSGTQLSVL.

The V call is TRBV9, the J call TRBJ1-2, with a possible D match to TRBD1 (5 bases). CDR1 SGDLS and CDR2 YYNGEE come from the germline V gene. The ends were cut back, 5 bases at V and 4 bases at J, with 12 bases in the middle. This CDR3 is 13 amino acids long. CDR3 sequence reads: CASRGGTGYGYTF. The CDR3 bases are TGTGCCAGCAGGGGGGGGACGGGCTATGGCTACACCTTC.

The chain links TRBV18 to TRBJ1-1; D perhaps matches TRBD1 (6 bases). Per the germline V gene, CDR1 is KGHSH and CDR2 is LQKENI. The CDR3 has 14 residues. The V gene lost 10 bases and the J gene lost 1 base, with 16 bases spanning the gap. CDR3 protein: CATIEGGANTEAFF. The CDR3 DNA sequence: TGTGCCACCATTGAGGGGGGGGCGAACACTGAAGCTTTCTTT. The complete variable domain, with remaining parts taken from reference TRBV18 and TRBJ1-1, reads NAGVMQNPRHLVRRRGQEARLRCSPMKGHSHVYWYRQLPEEGLKFMVYLQKENIIDESGMPKERFSAEFPKEGPSILRIQQVVRGDSAAYFCATIEGGANTEAFFGQGTRLTVV.

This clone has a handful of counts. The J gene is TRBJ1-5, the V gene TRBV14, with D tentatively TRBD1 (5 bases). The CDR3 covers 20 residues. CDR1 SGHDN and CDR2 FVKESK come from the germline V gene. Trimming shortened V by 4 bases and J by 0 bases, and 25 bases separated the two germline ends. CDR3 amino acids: CASSLLDKGIKGYSNQPQHF. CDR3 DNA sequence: TGTGCCAGCAGCCTCCTAGATAAGGGGATTAAGGGGTATAGCAATCAGCCCCAGCATTTT.

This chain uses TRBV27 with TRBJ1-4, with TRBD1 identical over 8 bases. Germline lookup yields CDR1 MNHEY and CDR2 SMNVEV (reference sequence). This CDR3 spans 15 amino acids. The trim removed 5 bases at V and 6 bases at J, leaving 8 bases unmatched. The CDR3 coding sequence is TGTGCCAGCAGTCACGGACAGGGATGGGATGAAAAACTGTTTTTT. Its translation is CASSHGQGWDEKLFF.

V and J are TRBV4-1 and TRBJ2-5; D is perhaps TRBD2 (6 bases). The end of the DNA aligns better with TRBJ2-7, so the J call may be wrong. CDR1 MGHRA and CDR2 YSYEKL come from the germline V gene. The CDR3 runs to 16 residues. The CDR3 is CASSQAGSGPTYEQYF. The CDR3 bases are TGCGCCAGCAGCCAAGCAGGGAGCGGGCCGACGTACGAGCAGTACTTC.

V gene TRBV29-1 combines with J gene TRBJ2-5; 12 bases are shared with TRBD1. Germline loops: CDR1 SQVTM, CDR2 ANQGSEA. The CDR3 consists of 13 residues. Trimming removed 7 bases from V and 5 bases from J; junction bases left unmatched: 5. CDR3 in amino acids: CSASGQGAETQYF. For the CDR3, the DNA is TGCAGCGCGTCGGGACAGGGGGCCGAGACCCAGTACTTC.

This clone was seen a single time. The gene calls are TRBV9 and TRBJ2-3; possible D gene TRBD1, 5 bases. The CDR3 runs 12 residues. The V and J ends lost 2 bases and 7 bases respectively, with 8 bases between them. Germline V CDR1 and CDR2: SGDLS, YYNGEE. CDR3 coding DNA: TGTGCCAGCAGCGTTCAGGGTCATACGCAGTATTTT. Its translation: CASSVQGHTQYF.

CDR3 DNA: TGTGCCAGCAGCCCTGGACCCTTGGGAGTTAGTCAGCCCCAGCATTTT. This encodes CASSPGPLGVSQPQHF. The rearrangement links TRBV9 to TRBJ1-5; D is uncertain. This CDR3 has 16 residues. Trimming stripped 4 bases from V and 6 bases from J, with 20 bases between. The germline gives CDR1 SGDLS, CDR2 YYNGEE.

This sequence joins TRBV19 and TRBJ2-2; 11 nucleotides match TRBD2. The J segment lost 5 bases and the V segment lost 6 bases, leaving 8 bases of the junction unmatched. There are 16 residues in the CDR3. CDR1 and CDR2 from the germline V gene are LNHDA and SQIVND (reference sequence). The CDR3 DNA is TGTGCCAGTAGACCGGGACTAGCGGCTGTAACCGGGGAGCTGTTTTTT. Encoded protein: CASRPGLAAVTGELFF. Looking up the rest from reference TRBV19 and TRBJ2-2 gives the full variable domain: DGGITQSPKYLFRKEGQNVTLSCEQNLNHDAMYWYRQDPGQGLRLIYYSQIVNDFQKGDIAEGYSVSREKKESFPLTVTSAQKNPTAFYLCASRPGLAAVTGELFFGEGSRLTVL.

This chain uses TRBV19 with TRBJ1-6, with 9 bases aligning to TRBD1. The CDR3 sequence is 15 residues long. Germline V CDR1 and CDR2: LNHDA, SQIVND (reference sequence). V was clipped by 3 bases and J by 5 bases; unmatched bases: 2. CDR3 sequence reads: CASSIWDRDNSPLHF. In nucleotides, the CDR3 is TGTGCCAGTAGTATTTGGGACAGGGATAATTCACCCCTCCACTTT.

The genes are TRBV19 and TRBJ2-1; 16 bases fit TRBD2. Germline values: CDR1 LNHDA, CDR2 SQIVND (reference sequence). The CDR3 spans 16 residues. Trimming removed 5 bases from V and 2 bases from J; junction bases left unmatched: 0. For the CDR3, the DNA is TGTGCCAGTAGTGGGACTAGCGGGGGGGCCTACAATGAGCAGTTCTTC. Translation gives CASSGTSGGAYNEQFF.

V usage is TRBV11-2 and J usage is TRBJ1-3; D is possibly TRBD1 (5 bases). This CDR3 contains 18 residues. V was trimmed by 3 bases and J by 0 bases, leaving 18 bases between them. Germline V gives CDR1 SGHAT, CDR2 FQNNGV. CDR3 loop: CASSLGRGTGISGNTIYF. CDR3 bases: TGTGCCAGCAGCTTGGGGCGGGGGACGGGGATCTCTGGAAACACCATATATTTT.

CDR3 nucleotides: TGTGCCATCAGTGAGTCGACTCTCGGGACACCACCTAACTATGGCTACACCTTC. This codes for CAISESTLGTPPNYGYTF. The V call is TRBV10-3, the J call TRBJ1-2, with D possibly TRBD1 on 6 matching bases. Germline values: CDR1 ENHRY, CDR2 SYGVKD. There are 18 residues in the CDR3. Trimming took off 0 bases at V and 0 bases at J, with 17 bases between the two ends.

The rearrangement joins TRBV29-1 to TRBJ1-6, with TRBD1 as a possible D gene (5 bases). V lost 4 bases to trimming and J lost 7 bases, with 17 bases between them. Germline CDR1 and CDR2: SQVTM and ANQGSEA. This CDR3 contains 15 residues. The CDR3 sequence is CSVVESAGGNSPLHF. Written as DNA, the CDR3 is TGCAGCGTTGTTGAGTCCGCGGGGGGGAATTCACCCCTCCACTTT.

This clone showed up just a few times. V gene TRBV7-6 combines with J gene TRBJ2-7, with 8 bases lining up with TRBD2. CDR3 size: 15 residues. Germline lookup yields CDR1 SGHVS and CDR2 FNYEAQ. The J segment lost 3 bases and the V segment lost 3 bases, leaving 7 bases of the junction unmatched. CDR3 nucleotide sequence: TGTGCCAGCAGCTTGTTTAGCGGGGATATCTACGAGCAGTACTTC. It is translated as CASSLFSGDIYEQYF.

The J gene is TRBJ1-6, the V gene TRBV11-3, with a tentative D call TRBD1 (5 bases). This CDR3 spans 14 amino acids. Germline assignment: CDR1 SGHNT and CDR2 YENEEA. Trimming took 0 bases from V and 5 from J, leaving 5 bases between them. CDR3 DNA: TGTGCCAGCAGCTTAGAAGGGGATAATTCACCCCTCCACTTT. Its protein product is CASSLEGDNSPLHF.

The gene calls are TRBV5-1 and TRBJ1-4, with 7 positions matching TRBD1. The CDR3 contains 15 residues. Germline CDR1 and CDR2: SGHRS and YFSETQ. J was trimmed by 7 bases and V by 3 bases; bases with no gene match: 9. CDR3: CASSSRTGSAEKLFF. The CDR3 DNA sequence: TGCGCCAGCAGCTCCCGGACAGGTTCGGCTGAAAAACTGTTTTTT.

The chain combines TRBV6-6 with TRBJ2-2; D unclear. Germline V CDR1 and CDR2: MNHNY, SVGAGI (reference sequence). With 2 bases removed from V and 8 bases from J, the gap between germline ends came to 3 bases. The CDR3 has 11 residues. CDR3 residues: CASSYPGELFF. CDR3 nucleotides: TGTGCCAGCAGTTACCCAGGGGAGCTGTTTTTT.

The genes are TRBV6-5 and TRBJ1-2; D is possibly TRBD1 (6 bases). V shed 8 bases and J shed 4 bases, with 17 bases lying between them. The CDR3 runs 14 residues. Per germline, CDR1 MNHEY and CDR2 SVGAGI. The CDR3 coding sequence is TGTGCCAGCCGCCTGGGGGCAGGGACCTATGGCTACACCTTC. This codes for CASRLGAGTYGYTF.